What follows are 29 T cell receptor beta chains derived from one specimen sequenced in a study of T-cell reconstitution after alpha-beta-depleted transplantation in children. This sample's TCRbeta library carried unique molecular identifier barcodes. A single record per CDR3 protein comes from TCRdb applying MiXCR to the PCR reads. The data contain some 840,000 distinct CDR3 sequences, under 20% of them singletons. Sample: PBMCs, mostly from graft donor cells, taken 360 days after TCRalphabeta/CD19-depleted stem cell transplant. The receptors shown here come from a male patient under 18 who had a stem cell transplant for acute lymphoblastic leukemia, so the T cells may come from the graft donor.

The CDR3 bases are TGCGCCAGCAGGGAAACAGGGTTCCATGGCTACACCTTC. The encoded protein is CASRETGFHGYTF. This chain joins TRBV4-1 and TRBJ1-2, with D perhaps matching TRBD1 (6 bases). CDR1 MGHRA and CDR2 YSYEKL come from the germline V gene. V was shortened by 6 bases and J by 6 bases, with 14 bases between the two germline ends. This CDR3 comprises 13 residues.

This clonotype was seen only a few times. V usage is TRBV7-3 and J usage is TRBJ2-7; D is undetermined. The CDR3 sequence is 13 residues long. Trimming stripped 4 bases from V and 7 bases from J, with 14 bases between. Germline CDR1 and CDR2: SGHTA and FQGTGA. CDR3 loop: CASSSNPLSEQYF. CDR3 coding DNA: TGTGCCAGCAGCTCAAATCCCTTGTCGGAGCAGTACTTC.

This clonotype was seen more than once but under ten times. The rearrangement uses TRBV27 and TRBJ1-1; D uncertain. Germline CDR1 MNHEY, CDR2 SMNVEV (reference sequence). The CDR3 consists of 14 residues. V lost 6 bases, J lost 4 bases, and 15 bases lay in between. CDR3 protein: CASRADGPRTEAFF. CDR3 sequence (DNA): TGTGCCAGCAGGGCGGACGGCCCCCGCACTGAAGCTTTCTTT.

The J gene is TRBJ2-3, the V gene TRBV29-1; 7 positions agree with TRBD2. CDR1 and CDR2 from the germline V gene are SQVTM and ANQGSEA. CDR3 length equals 15 residues. V was clipped by 4 bases and J by 6 bases; unmatched bases: 13. The CDR3 coding sequence is TGCAGCGTTGTTCCCCTTACTAGCGCTGGGGATACGCAGTATTTT. Its protein product is CSVVPLTSAGDTQYF.

The chain has TRBV11-1 and TRBJ2-3, with D perhaps TRBD2 (6 bases). Germline V gene lookup returns CDR1 SGHAT and CDR2 FQDESV (reference sequence). Trimming took 3 bases from V and 0 from J, leaving 16 bases between them. The CDR3 extends over 17 amino acids. This CDR3 reads CASSLQPASVSTDTQYF. The CDR3 nucleotides are TGTGCCAGCAGCTTGCAGCCGGCTAGCGTTAGCACAGATACGCAGTATTTT.

This clonotype was detected only a few times. The gene calls are TRBV12-3 or TRBV12-4 and TRBJ2-2; a weak D match, TRBD2 (6 bases). The CDR3 sequence is 17 residues long. The V end was cut by 8 bases, the J end by 5 bases, with 24 bases between. This CDR3 is CASGGAGRAWGTGELFF. CDR3 in DNA: TGTGCCAGCGGCGGGGCGGGCCGAGCCTGGGGGACCGGGGAGCTGTTTTTT.

This clonotype was counted only a few times. The chain joins TRBV3-1 to TRBJ2-6; D unresolved. CDR3 length equals 16 residues. With 1 base removed from V and 4 bases from J, the gap between germline ends came to 11 bases. The V gene's germline CDR1 is LGHDT and CDR2 YNNKEL (reference sequence). The CDR3 sequence: CASSQGGRSGANVLTF. CDR3 nucleotide sequence: TGTGCCAGCAGCCAAGGAGGCAGGAGCGGGGCCAACGTCCTGACTTTC.

The chain is built from TRBV5-6 and TRBJ2-7, with TRBD1 matching over 7 bases. With 5 bases clipped from V and 12 bases from J, the junction kept 14 bases outside the gene matches. The CDR3 has 13 residues. Germline-derived CDR1 and CDR2 are SGHDT and YYEEEE. CDR3 DNA: TGTGCCAGCAGTTTCGACAGGGCGGGTTCTCCGTACTTC. It specifies CASSFDRAGSPYF.

The chain couples TRBV20-1 to TRBJ1-5, with 10 nucleotides matching TRBD1. This CDR3 region has 20 residues. V was pared by 0 bases and J by 7 bases, with 21 bases of the junction left unmatched. Germline values: CDR1 DFQATT, CDR2 SNEGSKA (reference sequence). CDR3 protein: CSARDLGDRGFIFGGQPQHF. The CDR3 DNA follows: TGCAGTGCTAGAGATCTCGGGGACAGGGGCTTCATATTTGGAGGCCAGCCCCAGCATTTT.

The chain employs TRBV5-1 and TRBJ2-7, with 7 bases matching TRBD1. Germline loops: CDR1 SGHRS, CDR2 YFSETQ. With V trimmed by 4 bases and J by 2 bases, 15 bases remained unmatched. The CDR3 consists of 17 residues. The CDR3 coding sequence is TGCGCCAGCAGCCGGCGACAGGGTACCTTCCAGGCCTACGAGCAGTACTTC. It encodes CASSRRQGTFQAYEQYF.

In this sample, this clonotype turned up many times. The V and J genes are TRBV4-1 and TRBJ2-1, with 9 bases that match TRBD2. Trimming at V came to 5 bases and at J to 2 bases, leaving 7 bases not matched to a gene. CDR1 is MGHRA and CDR2 is YSYEKL in the germline V gene. The CDR3 is 16 residues long. CDR3 nucleotide sequence: TGCGCCAGCAGCTCGTACCGCGGGAGGGCCTACAATGAGCAGTTCTTC. This translates into CASSSYRGRAYNEQFF.

This clonotype has at least ten counts. CDR3 loop: CATGEIALGRQYF. In DNA, the CDR3 is TGTGCCACCGGGGAAATAGCCCTTGGTAGGCAGTATTTT. The V and J genes are TRBV24-1 and TRBJ2-3; D not resolved. The V end was cut by 9 bases, the J end by 11 bases, with 20 bases between. The CDR3 is 13 residues long. Germline CDR1 is KGHDR and CDR2 is SFDVKD.

The chain is built from TRBV6-5 and TRBJ2-3, with 8 nucleotides matching TRBD1. The trim removed 3 bases at V and 6 bases at J, leaving 8 bases unmatched. The CDR3 covers 15 residues. Germline-derived CDR1 and CDR2 are MNHEY and SVGAGI. CDR3 DNA: TGTGCCAGCAGTTATGGACAGGGTGGTGCTGATACGCAGTATTTT. Translated, it gives CASSYGQGGADTQYF.

The table lists this clonotype with many counts. The genes are TRBV27 and TRBJ2-7; D gene ambiguous. Deletions cut 3 bases from V and 2 bases from J, with 17 bases between. The CDR3 loop spans 16 amino acids. Germline-derived CDR1 and CDR2 are MNHEY and SMNVEV (reference sequence). The CDR3 region is CASSFTGSLGPYEQYF. CDR3 in DNA: TGTGCCAGCAGTTTTACCGGCTCGCTCGGCCCCTACGAGCAGTACTTC.

The sample holds a few counts of this clonotype. V gene TRBV9 combines with J gene TRBJ2-7; 7 bases agree with TRBD1. V shed 1 base and J 7 bases; nucleotides not matched to a gene: 8. The germline CDR1 and CDR2 sequences are SGDLS and YYNGEE. This CDR3 is 14 amino acids long. The CDR3 DNA sequence: TGTGCCAGCAGCGTATGGGACAGCTCTTTAGAGCAGTACTTC. Translated: CASSVWDSSLEQYF.

This clonotype was detected only a few times. The chain joins TRBV4-2 to TRBJ2-1; no clear D gene. This CDR3 is built from 13 residues. Trimming took 4 bases from V and 10 from J, leaving 14 bases between them. Germline lookup yields CDR1 LGHNA and CDR2 YNFKEQ. The CDR3 DNA sequence: TGTGCCAGCAGCCCCCCCGTAGGTTGGGAGCAGTTCTTC. It translates to CASSPPVGWEQFF.

This clonotype was counted between two and nine times. This chain joins TRBV20-1 and TRBJ2-3; the match to TRBD2 covers 8 bases. Germline CDR1 DFQATT, CDR2 SNEGSKA (reference sequence). The trim removed 7 bases at V and 3 bases at J, leaving 12 bases unmatched. There are 15 residues in the CDR3. CDR3 DNA: TGCAGTGTTATAAGACCGGGACTAGTAACAGATACGCAGTATTTT. Translation: CSVIRPGLVTDTQYF.

This clonotype was seen more than once but under ten times. This sequence joins TRBV12-3 or TRBV12-4 and TRBJ1-6; TRBD1 matches at 10 bases. The CDR3 has 14 amino acids. J gave up 14 bases and V 5 bases, and 9 bases lay outside the gene matches. The CDR3 sequence is CASSRADRGRTLHF. Written as DNA, the CDR3 is TGTGCCAGCAGTCGGGCCGACAGGGGGCGAACCCTCCACTTT.

This clonotype was seen more than once but under ten times. This chain joins TRBV4-1 and TRBJ2-7; no firm D call. V lost 3 bases and J lost 0, with 9 bases in between. This CDR3 spans 14 amino acids. Per the germline V gene, CDR1 is MGHRA and CDR2 is YSYEKL. The CDR3 sequence: CASSHRAVSYEQYF. The CDR3 DNA reads TGCGCCAGCAGCCACCGGGCAGTCTCCTACGAGCAGTACTTC.

This rearrangement joins TRBV7-9 to TRBJ1-3; D is uncertain. From germline, CDR1 is SEHNR and CDR2 FQNEAQ (reference sequence). The V end was cut by 3 bases, the J end by 1 base, with 7 bases between. The CDR3 totals 14 residues. Here the CDR3 reads CASSFTGSGNTIYF. The CDR3 coding sequence is TGTGCCAGCAGCTTCACGGGATCTGGAAACACCATATATTTT.

This clonotype was observed a few times. The chain carries TRBV10-3 and TRBJ2-7; 7 bases agree with TRBD2. CDR3 size: 19 residues. The germline V gene has CDR1 ENHRY and CDR2 SYGVKD. The V and J ends lost 5 bases and 4 bases, in that order; junction bases with no gene match: 23. Here the CDR3 DNA reads TGTGCCATCAGTCCAGACGGGACTTCTAAAGATGCGGGGGTATACGAGCAGTACTTC. It translates to CAISPDGTSKDAGVYEQYF.

This clonotype was seen only a few times. This chain links TRBV29-1 with TRBJ2-3, with 8 nucleotides matching TRBD2. Germline CDR1 SQVTM, CDR2 ANQGSEA. The CDR3 extends over 15 amino acids. J gave up 1 base and V 7 bases, and 10 bases lay outside the gene matches. The CDR3 DNA sequence: TGCAGCGCCCCCATACCGGGACTAGGCACAGATACGCAGTATTTT. Its protein product is CSAPIPGLGTDTQYF.

The chain recombines TRBV3-1 with TRBJ1-2, with TRBD1 as a possible D gene (6 bases). The V end was cut by 0 bases, the J end by 5 bases, with 10 bases between. In germline, CDR1 is LGHDT, CDR2 YNNKEL (reference sequence). The CDR3 is 14 amino acids. CDR3 protein: CASSQDGQIYGYTF. In nucleotides, the CDR3 is TGTGCCAGCAGCCAAGATGGACAGATATATGGCTACACCTTC.

This clonotype was counted between two and nine times. The chain links TRBV2 to TRBJ2-2; D unresolved. Looked up from germline, CDR1 is SNHLY and CDR2 is FYNNEI. Trimming cost V 6 bases and J 6 bases, with 8 bases left between them. The CDR3 is 12 residues long. As DNA, the CDR3 is TGTGCCAGCAGGAGCATAGCCGGGGAGCTGTTTTTT. This codes for CASRSIAGELFF.

Ten or more counts support this clonotype. The gene calls are TRBV15 and TRBJ2-7; tentative D call: TRBD2 (5 bases). Trimming left V 0 bases short and J 0 bases short, with 9 bases between. CDR1 and CDR2 (germline): LNHNV, YYDKDF (reference sequence). This CDR3 contains 15 residues. The CDR3 loop reads CATSRDRESSYEQYF. The DNA of the CDR3 is TGTGCCACCAGCAGAGATAGGGAGAGCTCCTACGAGCAGTACTTC.

V usage is TRBV29-1 and J usage is TRBJ1-1; TRBD1 is a possible D gene (6 bases). The CDR3 contains 16 residues. V was clipped by 3 bases and J by 4 bases, with 21 bases between them. The germline gives CDR1 SQVTM, CDR2 ANQGSEA. CDR3 in amino acids: CSVEGSGVPQFTEAFF. CDR3 nucleotides: TGCAGCGTTGAGGGGTCAGGGGTACCCCAATTCACTGAAGCTTTCTTT.

The chain links TRBV12-5 to TRBJ1-5, with 8 bases fitting TRBD1. This CDR3 spans 17 amino acids. CDR1 and CDR2 (germline): LGHNT, FRNRAP. Germline trimming cut 3 bases from V and 0 bases from J; bases unmatched to any gene: 7. The CDR3 DNA sequence: TGTGCTAGTGGTTTAACCGGGACAGGCAATAGCAATCAGCCCCAGCATTTT. Protein: CASGLTGTGNSNQPQHF.

V is TRBV11-1 and J is TRBJ2-7; D gene uncertain. The V gene's germline CDR1 is SGHAT and CDR2 FQDESV (reference sequence). V lost 5 bases and J 3 bases, leaving 23 bases between the germline ends. The CDR3 sequence is 17 residues long. The CDR3 protein is CASSRNAPLRTYYEQYF. For the CDR3, the DNA is TGTGCCAGCAGCCGTAACGCGCCGTTAAGAACTTACTACGAGCAGTACTTC. The full variable domain, its missing parts supplied by reference TRBV11-1 and TRBJ2-7, is EAEVAQSPRYKITEKSQAVAFWCDPISGHATLYWYRQILGQGPELLVQFQDESVVDDSQLPKDRFSAERLKGVDSTLKIQPAELGDSAMYLCASSRNAPLRTYYEQYFGPGTRLTVT.

The chain employs TRBV4-1 and TRBJ2-1; 12 nucleotides align to TRBD2. Unmatched junction bases numbered 11, after V lost 7 bases and J lost 10 bases. The CDR3 is 15 residues long. Looked up from germline, CDR1 is MGHRA and CDR2 is YSYEKL. Here the CDR3 reads CASNFASGRVGEQFF. In DNA form, the CDR3 reads TGCGCCAGCAATTTCGCTAGCGGGAGGGTCGGGGAGCAGTTCTTC.